This T cell receptor beta chain was profiled in a study of cytomegalovirus exposure and HLA in healthy donors. Notes on the study in general: The study put 150 to 200 TCR beta chains on its list as cytomegalovirus-associated. Presence/absence results assume similar sequencing depth per donor, which may not hold. Three chains tied to CMV proved CMV antigen-specific in vitro.

Use of 60 Vbeta and 13 Jbeta primers characterized the PCR. Clones were read by immunoSEQ multiplex PCR, and TCRdb kept only the in-frame ones, dropping some. The table shows about 70,000 clones, with 80% to 90% occurring only once. In the case of this clone: Its antigen is currently unknown.

CDR1 is DFQATT and CDR2 is SNEGSKA in the germline V gene (reference sequence). Trimming at V came to 4 bases and at J to 8 bases, leaving 1 base not matched to a gene. The CDR3 covers 11 residues. The chain uses TRBV20-1 and TRBJ2-1; 8 bases are shared with TRBD2. The sequence was obtained from a woman in her 30s in good health and CMV-seronegative. Input material: PBMCs. The CDR3 region is CSAKLADEQFF. Here the CDR3 DNA reads TGCAGTGCTAAACTAGCGGATGAGCAGTTCTTC.